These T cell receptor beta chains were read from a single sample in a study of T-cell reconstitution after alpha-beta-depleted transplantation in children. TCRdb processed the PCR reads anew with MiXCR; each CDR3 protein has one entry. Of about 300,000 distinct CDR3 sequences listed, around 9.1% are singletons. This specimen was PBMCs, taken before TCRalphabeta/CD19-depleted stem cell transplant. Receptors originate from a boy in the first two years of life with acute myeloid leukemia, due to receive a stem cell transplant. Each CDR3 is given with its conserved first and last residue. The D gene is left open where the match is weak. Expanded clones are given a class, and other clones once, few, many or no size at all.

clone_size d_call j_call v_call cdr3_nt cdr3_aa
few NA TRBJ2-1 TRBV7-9 TGTGCCAGCAGCCCCCGGTCTAGCGTTCCCTACAATGAGCAGTTCTTC CASSPRSSVPYNEQFF
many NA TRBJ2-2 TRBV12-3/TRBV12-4 TGTGCCAGCAGTTTGGTAGGGGGCACCGGGGAGCTGTTTTTT CASSLVGGTGELFF
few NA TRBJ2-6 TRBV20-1 TGCAGTGCTAGAGGCTACTTAACCGGCTCTGGGGCCAACGTCCTGACTTTC CSARGYLTGSGANVLTF
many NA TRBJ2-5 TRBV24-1 TGTGCCACCAGTGATCCGCTAGAGACCCAGTACTTC CATSDPLETQYF
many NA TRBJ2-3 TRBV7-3 TGTGCCAGCAGCTTAAGGCCTAGCGCCCTGGGTCATTTT CASSLRPSALGHF
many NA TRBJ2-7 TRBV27 TGTGCCAGCAGTTCCCTTATCCCTCTCGGGACCCTCTACGAGCAGTACTTC CASSSLIPLGTLYEQYF
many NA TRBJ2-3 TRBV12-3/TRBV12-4 TGTGCCAGCAGTAAGGGGGGCCCAACAGATACGCAGTATTTT CASSKGGPTDTQYF
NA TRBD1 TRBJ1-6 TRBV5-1 TGCGCCAGCAGCTTAAGGGACAGTAATAATTCACCCCTCCACTTT CASSLRDSNNSPLHF
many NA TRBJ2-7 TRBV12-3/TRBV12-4 TGTGCCAGCAGTTTTATAGCAGGGTCTAACTACGAGCAGTACTTC CASSFIAGSNYEQYF
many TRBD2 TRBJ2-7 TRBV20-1 TGCAGTGCGGGGCGGGAGGCGCTCTACGAGCAGTACTTC CSAGREALYEQYF
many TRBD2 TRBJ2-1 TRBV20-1 TGCAGTGCTAGAGATTACCGGTTCCGTCCCAGCCTAAGCGGGAGCGACAATGAGCAGTTCTTC CSARDYRFRPSLSGSDNEQFF
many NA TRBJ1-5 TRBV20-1 TGCAGTGCTAGAGAGGTTAGCAATCAGCCCCAGCATTTT CSAREVSNQPQHF
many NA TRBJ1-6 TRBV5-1 TGCGCCAGCAGCTTGGATAGTAATTCACCCCTCCACTTT CASSLDSNSPLHF
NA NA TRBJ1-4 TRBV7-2 TGTGCCAGCAGGACCGGAGGAACTAATGAAAAACTGTTTTTT CASRTGGTNEKLFF
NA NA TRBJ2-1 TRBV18 TGTGCCAGCTCACCGGACTACTGGGTTGTGGAGCAGTTCTTC CASSPDYWVVEQFF
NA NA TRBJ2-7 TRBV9 TGTGCCAGCAGCGCCTCTTCGATGGGAAACTACGAGCAGTACTTC CASSASSMGNYEQYF
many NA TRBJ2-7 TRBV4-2 TGTGCCAGCAGCCAAGGGACTGGGAGCGAGCAGTACTTC CASSQGTGSEQYF
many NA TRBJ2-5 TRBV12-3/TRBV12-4 TGTGCCAGCAGGCTACAGGGTCAAGAGACCCAGTACTTC CASRLQGQETQYF
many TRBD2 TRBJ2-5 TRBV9 TGTGCCAGCAGCGTAGCCCCAGGACTAGCGGGGGAGACCCAGTACTTC CASSVAPGLAGETQYF
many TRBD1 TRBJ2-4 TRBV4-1 TGCGCCAGCAGCCAGGCTTTCCTCGGGACAGGAGTTTACATTCAGTACTTC CASSQAFLGTGVYIQYF
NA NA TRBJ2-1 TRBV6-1 TGTGCCAGCAGACCCGATAGCGACCACAATGAGCAGTTCTTC CASRPDSDHNEQFF
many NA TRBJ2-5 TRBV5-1 TGCGCCAGCAGCTTGGTAACACAAGAGACCCAGTACTTC CASSLVTQETQYF
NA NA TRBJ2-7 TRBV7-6 TGTGCCAGCAGCCCGGGGGCCCACTCCTACGAGCAGTACTTC CASSPGAHSYEQYF
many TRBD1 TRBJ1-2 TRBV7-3 TGTGCCAGCAGCCCGACAGGGGGAGACAACTATGGCTACACCTTC CASSPTGGDNYGYTF
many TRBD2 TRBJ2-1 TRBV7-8 TGTGCCAGCAGCTTAGCCGGACTAGCCGGTGAGCAGTTCTTC CASSLAGLAGEQFF
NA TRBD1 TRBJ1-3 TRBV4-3 TGCGCCAGCAGCCAAGATCACAGGACAGGGGCTGGAAACACCATATATTTT CASSQDHRTGAGNTIYF
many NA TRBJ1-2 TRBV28 TGTGCCAGCAGTTCAGGGGAAGGTGATGGCTACACCTTC CASSSGEGDGYTF
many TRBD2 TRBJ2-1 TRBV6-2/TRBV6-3 TGTGCCAGCAGTTACAGCGGGAGAAGGACCTACAATGAGCAGTTCTTC CASSYSGRRTYNEQFF
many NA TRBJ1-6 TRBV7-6 TGTGCCTGCGCCAAGGGCTCCTATAATTCACCCCTCCACTTT CACAKGSYNSPLHF
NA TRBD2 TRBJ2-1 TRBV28 TGTGCCAGCAGTTTATTGGGACTAGCGGGAGGGACTAAGGACAATGAGCAGTTCTTC CASSLLGLAGGTKDNEQFF
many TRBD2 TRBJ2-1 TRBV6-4 TGTGCCAGCAGTGAAACTAGCGGCTCCTACAATGAGCAGTTCTTC CASSETSGSYNEQFF
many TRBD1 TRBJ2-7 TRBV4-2 TGTGCCAGCAGCCAAGATGGGACAGGCTCCTACGAGCAGTACTTC CASSQDGTGSYEQYF
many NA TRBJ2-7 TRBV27 TGTGCCAGCAGTTTATCCGCCCTGAGCTCCTACGAGCAGTACTTC CASSLSALSSYEQYF
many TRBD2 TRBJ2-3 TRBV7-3 TGTGCCAGCAGTTCGGGGCTAGCGGGCCCAGAGGGAGATACGCAGTATTTT CASSSGLAGPEGDTQYF
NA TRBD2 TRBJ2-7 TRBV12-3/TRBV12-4 TGTGCCAGCTGTTCCTCTGGACTAGCCGGGACCGTACCCTACGAGCAGTACTTC CASCSSGLAGTVPYEQYF
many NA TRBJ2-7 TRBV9 TGTGCCAGCAGCGTAGCCAACCGAGGGGAGCAGTACTTC CASSVANRGEQYF
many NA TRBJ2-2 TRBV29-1 TGCAGCGTTGGGGTGAACACCGGGGAGCTGTTTTTT CSVGVNTGELFF
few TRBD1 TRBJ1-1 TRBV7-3 TGTGCCAGCAGCTTAATGGGACAGATGAACACTGAAGCTTTCTTT CASSLMGQMNTEAFF
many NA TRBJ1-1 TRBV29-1 TGCAGCGTTGAAGATTACAGATTCACTGAAGCTTTCTTT CSVEDYRFTEAFF
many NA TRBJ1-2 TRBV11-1 TGTGCCAGCAGCTCCCGGGATGCCCGGTGGGGCTACACCTTC CASSSRDARWGYTF
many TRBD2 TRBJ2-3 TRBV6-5 TGTGCCAGCAGTTACTCGGGACTAGCGGGAGTCACAGATACGCAGTATTTT CASSYSGLAGVTDTQYF
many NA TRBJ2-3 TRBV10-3 TGTGCCATCACCGACAGGGCGGGAAGACAGTATTTT CAITDRAGRQYF
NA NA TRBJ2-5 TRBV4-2 TGTGCCAGCAGCCAAGCCCCCCCAAACAACCAAGAGACCCAGTACTTC CASSQAPPNNQETQYF
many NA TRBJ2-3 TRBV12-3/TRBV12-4 TGTGCCAGCGGGTACTGGGGACTTCAAGATACGCAGTATTTT CASGYWGLQDTQYF
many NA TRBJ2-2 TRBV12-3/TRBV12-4 TGTGCCAGCACAGGAACCGGGGAGCTGTTTTTT CASTGTGELFF
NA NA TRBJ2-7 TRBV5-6 TGTGCCAGCAGCGGGGGCCCTAGTTCCGCCTACGAGCAGTACTTC CASSGGPSSAYEQYF
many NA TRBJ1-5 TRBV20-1 TGCAGTGCTAGAGATGAGTGGGGCAGGCCCCAGCATTTT CSARDEWGRPQHF
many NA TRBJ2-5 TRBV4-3 TGCGCCAGCAGCCAAGGGTCGGACTACCAAGAGACCCAGTACTTC CASSQGSDYQETQYF
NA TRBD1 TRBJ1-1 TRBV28 TGTGCCAGCAGTTTCCGGGACAGGGTTTTGAACACTGAAGCTTTCTTT CASSFRDRVLNTEAFF
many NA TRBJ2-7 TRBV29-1 TGCAGCGTTGAAGTGGCATCCTACGAGCAGTACTTC CSVEVASYEQYF
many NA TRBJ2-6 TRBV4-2 TGTGCCAGCAGCCAAGTACTTACTGAAGGGGCCAACGTCCTGACTTTC CASSQVLTEGANVLTF
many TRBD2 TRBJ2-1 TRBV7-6 TGTGCCAGCAGCTTAGGGGGGGGACCCTACAATGAGCAGTTCTTC CASSLGGGPYNEQFF